Listed here is a single T cell receptor beta chain. Its cognate antigen is unknown. V dropped 7 bases and J dropped 4; count of bases not matched to a gene: 8. CDR3 length: 15 residues. Germline V gives CDR1 MNHNS, CDR2 SASEGT. TCRdb's copy holds only in-frame clones and misses some; the assay was immunoSEQ multiplex PCR. The table lists roughly 65,000 clones, approximately 90% of them singletons. The sample comes from a study of lymphopenia after photon versus proton radiotherapy. Study outcomes and limitations: After the lymphocyte nadir, photon-treated repertoires showed oligoclonal expansion, especially of CD8+ Temra cells. Survival link was tested only in deceased patients; proton benefit remains a possibility.

The chain joins TRBV6-1 to TRBJ2-7; TRBD2 matches at 12 bases. This receptor was identified in a woman in her seventies with pancreatic cancer. Sequenced here: peripheral blood, sampled from a patient treated with photon-based radiotherapy. The CDR3 DNA reads as TGTGCCAGCATAGAAGCTAGCGGGAGGGGTTACGAGCAGTACTTC. It codes for CASIEASGRGYEQYF.